This T cell receptor beta chain was recorded in a study of early T cells in non-severe SARS-CoV-2 infection. Study-wide context: The authors sequenced bulk RNA from unsorted whole blood, leaving chains unpaired.

Study-wide points: Matches to VDJdb favored anti-spike CD8 responses and missed private and CD4 specificities.

Individual cDNA molecules were tagged with unique molecular identifiers. TCRdb ran MiXCR on the 5' RACE reads and lists one entry per CDR3 protein. The table has approximately 22,000 distinct CDR3 sequences, about 4.4% seen once. The CDR3 sequence is 11 residues long. In germline, CDR1 is DFQATT, CDR2 SNEGSKA (reference sequence). Trimming stripped 6 bases from V and 7 bases from J, with 12 bases between. This clonotype was seen repeatedly, ten times or more. Its antigen remains unidentified. The receptor comes from an adult who was a healthcare worker with PCR-confirmed SARS-CoV-2 infection or an uninfected control (not recorded which). The genes are TRBV20-1 and TRBJ1-2; D unresolved. Sequencing was performed on whole blood. As DNA, the CDR3 is TGCAGTGCGCCAGCTGCCAGTGGCTACACCTTC. This sequence encodes CSAPAASGYTF.